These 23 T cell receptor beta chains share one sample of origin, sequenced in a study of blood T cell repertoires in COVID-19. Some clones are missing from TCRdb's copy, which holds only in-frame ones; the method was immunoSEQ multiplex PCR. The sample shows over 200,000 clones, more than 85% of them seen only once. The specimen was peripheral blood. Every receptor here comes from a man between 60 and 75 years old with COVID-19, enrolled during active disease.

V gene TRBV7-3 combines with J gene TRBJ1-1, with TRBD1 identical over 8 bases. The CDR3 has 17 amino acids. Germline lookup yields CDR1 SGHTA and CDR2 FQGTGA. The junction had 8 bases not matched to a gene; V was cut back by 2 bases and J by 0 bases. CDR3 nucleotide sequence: TGTGCCAGCAGCTTATTAGTGTGGGGACAGGTGAACACTGAAGCTTTCTTT. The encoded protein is CASSLLVWGQVNTEAFF.

CDR3 nucleotide sequence: TGTGCCAGCAGTAACAGAAACTATGGCTACACCTTC. Its translation is CASSNRNYGYTF. The chain links TRBV28 to TRBJ1-2; D is unclear. The CDR3 sequence is 12 residues long. The V end lost 5 bases, the J end lost 2 bases, and 6 bases lay between the germline ends. Germline V gives CDR1 MDHEN, CDR2 SYDVKM.

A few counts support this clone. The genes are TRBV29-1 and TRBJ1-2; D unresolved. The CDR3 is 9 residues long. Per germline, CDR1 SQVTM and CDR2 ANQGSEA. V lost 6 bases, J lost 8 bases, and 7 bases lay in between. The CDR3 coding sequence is TGCAGCGTCTCTCGGGGCTACACCTTC. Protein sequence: CSVSRGYTF.

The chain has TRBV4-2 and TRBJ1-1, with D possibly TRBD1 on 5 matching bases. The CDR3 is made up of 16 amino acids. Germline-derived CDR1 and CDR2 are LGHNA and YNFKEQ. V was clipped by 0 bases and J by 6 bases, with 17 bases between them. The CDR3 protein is CASSQDSSKGLSEAFF. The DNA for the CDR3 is TGTGCCAGCAGCCAAGATAGCTCTAAGGGGCTGTCTGAAGCTTTCTTT.

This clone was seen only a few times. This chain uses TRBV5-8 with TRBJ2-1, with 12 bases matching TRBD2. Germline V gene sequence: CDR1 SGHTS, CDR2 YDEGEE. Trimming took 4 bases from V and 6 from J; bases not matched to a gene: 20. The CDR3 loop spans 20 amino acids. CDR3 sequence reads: CASSPGPGTSGSGVLNEQFF. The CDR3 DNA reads TGTGCCAGCAGCCCCGGACCTGGGACTAGCGGGTCAGGGGTCCTCAATGAGCAGTTCTTC.

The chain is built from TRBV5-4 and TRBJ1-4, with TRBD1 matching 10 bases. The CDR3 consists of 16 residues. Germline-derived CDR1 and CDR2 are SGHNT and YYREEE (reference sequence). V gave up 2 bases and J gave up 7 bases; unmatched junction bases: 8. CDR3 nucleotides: TGTGCCAGCAGCTTAGTTGCTGGGACAGGGGTTGAAAAACTGTTTTTT. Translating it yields CASSLVAGTGVEKLFF. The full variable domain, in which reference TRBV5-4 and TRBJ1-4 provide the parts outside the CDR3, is ETGVTQSPTHLIKTRGQQVTLRCSSQSGHNTVSWYQQALGQGPQFIFQYYREEENGRGNFPPRFSGLQFPNYSSELNVNALELDDSALYLCASSLVAGTGVEKLFFGSGTQLSVL.

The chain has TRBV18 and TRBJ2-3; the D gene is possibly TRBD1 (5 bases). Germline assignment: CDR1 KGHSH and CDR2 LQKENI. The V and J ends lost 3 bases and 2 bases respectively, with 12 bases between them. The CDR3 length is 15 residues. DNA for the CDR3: TGTGCCAGCTCACCGAACATGGGGCCCACAGATACGCAGTATTTT. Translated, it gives CASSPNMGPTDTQYF.

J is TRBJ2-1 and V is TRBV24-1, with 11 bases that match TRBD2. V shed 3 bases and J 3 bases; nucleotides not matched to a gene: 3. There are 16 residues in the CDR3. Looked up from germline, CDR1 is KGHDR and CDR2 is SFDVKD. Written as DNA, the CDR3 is TGTGCCACCAGTGATCCAGGGACTAGCGGCTACAATGAGCAGTTCTTC. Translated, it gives CATSDPGTSGYNEQFF.

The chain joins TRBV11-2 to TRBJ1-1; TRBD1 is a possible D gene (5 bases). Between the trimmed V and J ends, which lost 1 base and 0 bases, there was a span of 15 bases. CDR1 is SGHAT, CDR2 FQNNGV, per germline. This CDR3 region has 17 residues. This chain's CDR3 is CASSLGGRGLMNTEAFF. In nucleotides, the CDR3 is TGTGCCAGCAGCTTAGGGGGAAGGGGTCTCATGAACACTGAAGCTTTCTTT.

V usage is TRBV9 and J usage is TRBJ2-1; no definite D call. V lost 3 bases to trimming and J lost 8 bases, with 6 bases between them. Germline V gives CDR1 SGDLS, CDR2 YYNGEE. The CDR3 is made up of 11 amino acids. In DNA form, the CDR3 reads TGTGCCAGCAGCGCGGTAGATGAGCAGTTCTTC. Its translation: CASSAVDEQFF.

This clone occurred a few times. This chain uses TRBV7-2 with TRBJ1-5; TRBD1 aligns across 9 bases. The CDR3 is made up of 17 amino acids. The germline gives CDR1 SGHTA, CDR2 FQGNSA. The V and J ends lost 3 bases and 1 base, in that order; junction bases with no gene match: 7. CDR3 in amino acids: CASSFQRTGASNQPQHF. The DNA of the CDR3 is TGTGCCAGCAGCTTCCAGAGGACAGGGGCGAGCAATCAGCCCCAGCATTTT.

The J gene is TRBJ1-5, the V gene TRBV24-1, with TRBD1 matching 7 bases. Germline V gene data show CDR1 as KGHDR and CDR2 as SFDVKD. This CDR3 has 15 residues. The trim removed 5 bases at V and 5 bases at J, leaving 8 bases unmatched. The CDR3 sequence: CATSGTGQGDQPQHF. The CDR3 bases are TGTGCCACCAGTGGGACAGGCCAAGGGGATCAGCCCCAGCATTTT.

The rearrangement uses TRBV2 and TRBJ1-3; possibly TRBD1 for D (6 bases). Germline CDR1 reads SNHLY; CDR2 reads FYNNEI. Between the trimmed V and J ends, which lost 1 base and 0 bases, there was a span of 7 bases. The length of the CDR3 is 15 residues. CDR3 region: CASSEDRVSGNTIYF. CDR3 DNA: TGTGCCAGCAGTGAAGACAGGGTCTCTGGAAACACCATATATTTT.

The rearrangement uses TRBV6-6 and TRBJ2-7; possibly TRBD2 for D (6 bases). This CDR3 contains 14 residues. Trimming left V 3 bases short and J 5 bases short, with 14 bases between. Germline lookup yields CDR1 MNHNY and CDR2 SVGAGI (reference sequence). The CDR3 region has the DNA TGTGCCAGCAGTTATTCGGGACTCGGGGACGAGCAGTACTTC. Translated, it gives CASSYSGLGDEQYF.

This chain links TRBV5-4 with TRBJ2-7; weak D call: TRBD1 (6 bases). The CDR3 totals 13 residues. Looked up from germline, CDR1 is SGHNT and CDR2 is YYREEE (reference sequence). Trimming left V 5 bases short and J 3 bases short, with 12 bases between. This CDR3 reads CASSGGQDYEQYF. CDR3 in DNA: TGTGCCAGCAGTGGGGGCCAGGACTACGAGCAGTACTTC.

The DNA of the CDR3 is TGCGCCAGCAGCTTGGGGACAGGGGGCGCGAACCAGCCCCAGCATTTT. Translation: CASSLGTGGANQPQHF. The V call is TRBV5-1, the J call TRBJ1-5; 11 bases are a match to TRBD1. The CDR3 is 16 residues long. The germline V gene encodes CDR1 SGHRS and CDR2 YFSETQ. Trimming cost V 0 bases and J 7 bases; bases outside gene matches: 6.

The chain's CDR3 is CATSGTTYEQYF. CDR3 coding DNA: TGTGCCACCAGTGGGACTACCTACGAGCAGTACTTC. The chain links TRBV24-1 to TRBJ2-7; the D gene is possibly TRBD2 (6 bases). Germline assignment: CDR1 KGHDR and CDR2 SFDVKD. Trimming shortened V by 5 bases and J by 2 bases, and 6 bases separated the two germline ends. This CDR3 comprises 12 residues.

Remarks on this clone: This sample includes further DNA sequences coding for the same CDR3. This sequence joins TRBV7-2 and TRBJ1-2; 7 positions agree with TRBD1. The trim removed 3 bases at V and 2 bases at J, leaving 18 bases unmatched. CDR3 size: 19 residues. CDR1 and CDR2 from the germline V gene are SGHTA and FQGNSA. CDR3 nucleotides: TGTGCCAGCAGCTTGGCCAGACAGGGTTGGGTAGAGTGGAACTATGGCTACACCTTC. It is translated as CASSLARQGWVEWNYGYTF.

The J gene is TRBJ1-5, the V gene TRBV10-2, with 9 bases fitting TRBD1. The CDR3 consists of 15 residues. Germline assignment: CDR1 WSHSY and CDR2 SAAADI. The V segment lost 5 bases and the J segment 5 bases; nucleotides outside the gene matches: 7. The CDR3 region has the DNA TGCGCCAGCAGTACAGGGGGCGAGAGTTATCAGCCCCAGCATTTT. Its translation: CASSTGGESYQPQHF.

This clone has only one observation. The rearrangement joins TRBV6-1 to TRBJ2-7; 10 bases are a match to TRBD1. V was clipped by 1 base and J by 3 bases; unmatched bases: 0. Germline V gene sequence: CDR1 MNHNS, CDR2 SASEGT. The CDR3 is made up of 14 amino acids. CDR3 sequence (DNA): TGTGCCAGCAGTGAAGGGACAGGGGGCTACGAGCAGTACTTC. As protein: CASSEGTGGYEQYF.

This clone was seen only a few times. CDR3 loop: CASKETGGGEQYF. The CDR3 DNA sequence: TGTGCCAGCAAGGAGACAGGGGGCGGGGAGCAGTACTTC. The rearrangement uses TRBV6-5 and TRBJ2-7, with 10 bases identical to TRBD1. J was trimmed by 7 bases and V by 7 bases; bases with no gene match: 7. Germline V CDR1 and CDR2: MNHEY, SVGAGI. The CDR3 consists of 13 residues.

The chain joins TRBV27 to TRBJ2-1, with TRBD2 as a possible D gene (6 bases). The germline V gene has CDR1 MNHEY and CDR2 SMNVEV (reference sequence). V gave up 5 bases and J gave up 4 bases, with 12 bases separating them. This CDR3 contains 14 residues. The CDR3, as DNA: TGTGCCAGCAGTCCTACCCGGGGGTACAATGAGCAGTTCTTC. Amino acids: CASSPTRGYNEQFF.

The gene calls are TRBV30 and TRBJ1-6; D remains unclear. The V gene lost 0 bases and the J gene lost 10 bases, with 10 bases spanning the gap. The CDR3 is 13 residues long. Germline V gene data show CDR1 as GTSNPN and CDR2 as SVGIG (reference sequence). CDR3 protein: CAWSVQVKSPLHF. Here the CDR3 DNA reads TGTGCCTGGAGTGTTCAGGTCAAATCACCCCTCCACTTT. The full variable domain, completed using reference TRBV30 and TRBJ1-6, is SQTIHQWPATLVQPVGSPLSLECTVEGTSNPNLYWYRQAAGRGLQLLFYSVGIGQISSEVPQNLSASRPQDRQFILSSKKLLLSDSGFYLCAWSVQVKSPLHFGNGTRLTVT.